A selection of T cell receptor beta chains follows, all from one sample in a study of T-cell reconstitution after alpha-beta-depleted transplantation in children. TCRdb analysed the PCR reads with MiXCR anew, one entry per CDR3 protein. Of some 300,000 distinct CDR3 sequences listed, under 13% are singletons. The starting material was PBMCs from the stem cell graft donor, obtained from the stem cell graft. These receptor sequences come from a human donor who donated a stem cell graft to a child with acute lymphoblastic leukemia. Both conserved end residues are part of each CDR3. D genes are given only for firm matches. Clone size is given for some rows only: seen once, a few or many times, or a class if the clone is expanded.

.	.	TRBV29-1	TRBJ2-3	CSTYWESGTQYF	TGCAGCACCTACTGGGAGTCGGGTACGCAGTATTTT
many	.	TRBV29-1	TRBJ1-2	CSGLHSYGYTF	TGCAGCGGGCTTCACAGCTATGGCTACACCTTC
.	TRBD2	TRBV24-1	TRBJ2-1	CATSGPTGGRGNEQFF	TGTGCCACCAGTGGTCCCACGGGCGGGAGAGGCAATGAGCAGTTCTTC
.	TRBD2	TRBV27	TRBJ2-1	CASSPPGLAIEQFF	TGTGCCAGCAGTCCCCCGGGACTAGCGATTGAGCAGTTCTTC
.	TRBD2	TRBV20-1	TRBJ2-7	CSASKTSASYEQYF	TGCAGTGCTAGTAAGACTAGCGCTTCCTACGAGCAGTACTTC
many	TRBD1	TRBV5-1	TRBJ2-1	CASRVGQGGNEQFF	TGCGCCAGCAGGGTAGGACAGGGAGGCAATGAGCAGTTCTTC
.	.	TRBV7-2	TRBJ2-5	CASSLGLSAETQYF	TGTGCCAGCAGCTTAGGACTAAGCGCGGAGACCCAGTACTTC
few	.	TRBV27	TRBJ2-7	CASSPLSSKQGLSTYEQYF	TGTGCCAGCAGTCCTCTCTCGAGTAAGCAGGGACTTTCGACCTACGAGCAGTACTTC
.	TRBD1	TRBV19	TRBJ1-5	CATRQGFNQPQHF	TGTGCCACCCGACAGGGATTCAATCAGCCCCAGCATTTT
few	TRBD1	TRBV27	TRBJ2-7	CASSSRDRVSYEQYF	TGTGCCAGCAGTTCCCGGGACAGGGTATCCTACGAGCAGTACTTC
few	.	TRBV5-5	TRBJ2-4	CASTMDRLLAKNIQYF	TGTGCCAGCACCATGGACCGGCTTTTAGCCAAAAACATTCAGTACTTC
.	.	TRBV5-3	TRBJ2-3	CARSYETTTDTQYF	TGTGCCAGGAGCTACGAGACTACCACAGATACGCAGTATTTT
.	TRBD2	TRBV20-1	TRBJ2-3	CSAVRRLAGLWGYTDTQYF	TGCAGTGCTGTGCGGAGGCTAGCGGGACTTTGGGGCTACACAGATACGCAGTATTTT
.	.	TRBV7-9	TRBJ1-1	CASSPPGQGAFF	TGTGCCAGCAGCCCCCCGGGGCAAGGGGCTTTCTTT
.	TRBD2	TRBV7-8	TRBJ2-3	CASSSGTSETSTDTQYF	TGTGCCAGCAGCTCAGGGACTAGCGAAACTAGCACAGATACGCAGTATTTT
few	.	TRBV9	TRBJ2-7	CASSVGTSYEQYF	TGTGCCAGCAGCGTCGGGACTTCCTACGAGCAGTACTTC
many	TRBD1	TRBV6-1	TRBJ2-7	CASSKPGQTYEQYF	TGTGCCAGCAGTAAACCGGGACAGACCTACGAGCAGTACTTC
few	.	TRBV29-1	TRBJ2-1	CSVEMDFPINEQFF	TGCAGCGTTGAAATGGACTTCCCGATTAATGAGCAGTTCTTC
few	TRBD2	TRBV6-5	TRBJ2-1	CASSYRAQQAGEFDEQFF	TGTGCCAGCAGTTACCGGGCGCAACAAGCGGGAGAATTCGATGAGCAGTTCTTC
.	TRBD2	TRBV7-2	TRBJ2-7	CASSRLAGTYEQYF	TGTGCCAGCAGCAGACTAGCGGGGACCTACGAGCAGTACTTC
.	TRBD2	TRBV5-1	TRBJ2-3	CASTTGSGGRGFTDTQYF	TGCGCCAGCACCACGGGTAGCGGGGGAAGGGGTTTCACAGATACGCAGTATTTT
.	TRBD1	TRBV20-1	TRBJ1-1	CSATRDRTTEAFF	TGCAGTGCTACCCGGGACAGGACGACAGAAGCTTTCTTT
.	TRBD2	TRBV4-2	TRBJ2-7	CASSQESSGTYEQYF	TGTGCCAGCAGCCAAGAGTCTAGCGGGACCTACGAGCAGTACTTC
many	.	TRBV7-2	TRBJ1-4	CASSLGFRTTNEKLFF	TGTGCCAGCAGCTTAGGGTTCAGGACAACTAATGAAAAACTGTTTTTT
.	.	TRBV3-1	TRBJ2-5	CASSQDLATPYF	TGTGCCAGCAGCCAAGATTTAGCGACACCTTACTTC
many	.	TRBV5-1	TRBJ2-7	CASSLGSGEQYF	TGCGCCAGCAGCTTGGGTAGCGGCGAGCAGTACTTC
.	.	TRBV4-1	TRBJ1-1	CASSTPGAVTEAFF	TGCGCCAGCAGCACTCCGGGCGCCGTCACTGAAGCTTTCTTT
.	TRBD1	TRBV5-1	TRBJ1-2	CASGLDGRGYGYTF	TGCGCCAGCGGCTTGGACGGCAGGGGGTATGGCTACACCTTC
.	TRBD2	TRBV4-1	TRBJ2-7	CASSPAGLAGAYEQYF	TGCGCCAGCAGCCCGGCGGGTCTAGCGGGAGCCTACGAGCAGTACTTC
few	.	TRBV10-3	TRBJ2-1	CAISESNYNITQFF	TGTGCCATCAGTGAGTCGAACTACAACATTACGCAGTTCTTC
many	TRBD2	TRBV15	TRBJ2-1	CATSRGTSGYNEQFF	TGTGCCACCAGCAGAGGGACTAGCGGGTACAATGAGCAGTTCTTC
few	.	TRBV5-1	TRBJ2-3	CASSLSASAADTQYF	TGCGCCAGCAGCTTGTCGGCTAGCGCCGCAGATACGCAGTATTTT
few	TRBD1	TRBV25-1	TRBJ2-3	CAISPRTGPVTDTQYF	TGTGCCATCAGCCCCAGGACAGGGCCGGTCACAGATACGCAGTATTTT
.	TRBD2	TRBV5-4	TRBJ2-1	CASSYTSGRASGQFF	TGTGCCAGCAGCTATACTAGCGGGAGGGCCTCTGGGCAGTTCTTC
many	TRBD2	TRBV5-5	TRBJ2-3	CASSGMSGRATDTQYF	TGTGCCAGCAGCGGCATGAGCGGGAGGGCAACAGATACGCAGTATTTT
.	.	TRBV27	TRBJ2-5	CASSTRTADQETQYF	TGTGCCAGCAGTACCCGGACAGCGGACCAAGAGACCCAGTACTTC
few	TRBD1	TRBV5-1	TRBJ2-7	CASSLGTGGRYEQYF	TGCGCCAGCAGCTTGGGGACAGGGGGCAGGTACGAGCAGTACTTC
many	.	TRBV3-1	TRBJ2-7	CASSQDSGAYEQYF	TGTGCCAGCAGCCAAGATTCGGGGGCCTACGAGCAGTACTTC
.	TRBD2	TRBV5-1	TRBJ2-3	CASSEQTSGTTDTQYF	TGCGCCAGCAGCGAGCAGACTAGCGGGACCACAGATACGCAGTATTTT